The clone carrying this T cell receptor beta chain was found many times. This sample stems from a study of T cell repertoires in cytomegalovirus infection. Germline lookup yields CDR1 SEHNR and CDR2 FQNEAQ (reference sequence). The CDR3 is made up of 14 amino acids. Between the trimmed V and J ends, which lost 5 bases and 0 bases, there was a span of 10 bases. One entry per CDR3 protein results from TCRdb running MiXCR on the reads. This sample yields 490,000 or so distinct CDR3 sequences, of which 11% are seen a single time; roughly 10% belongs to the top ten. The clonotype comes from a human donor in good health (CMV status not recorded). Some clones in this sample may be carry-over from other donors' samples. V gene TRBV7-9 combines with J gene TRBJ1-1; D is ambiguous. Sequenced input: PBMCs. This CDR3 reads CASSRTSMNTEAFF. Here the CDR3 DNA reads TGTGCCAGCAGCCGCACTAGTATGAACACTGAAGCTTTCTTT.